What follows are 10 T cell receptor beta chains derived from one specimen sequenced in a study of T cells in Graves' hyperthyroidism and ophthalmopathy. Template material for amplifying TCR beta CDR3 regions consisted of RNA transcripts. The HTBI primer set drove a first-round RT-PCR of the TCR CDR3. TCRdb independently ran MiXCR on the multiplex PCR reads; one entry per CDR3 protein. Of about 530,000 distinct CDR3 sequences listed, approximately 17% are singletons. Sequencing was performed on blood. Source of these receptors: a woman aged 18-30 years with Graves' ophthalmopathy.

The table lists this clonotype with many counts. This chain connects TRBV10-3 to TRBJ2-5, with 9 bases identical to TRBD2. V shed 3 bases, J shed 0 bases, and the junction held 5 bases outside the gene matches. Per the germline V gene, CDR1 is ENHRY and CDR2 is SYGVKD. The CDR3 is 16 residues long. The CDR3 bases are TGTGCCATCAGTGAAGCGGTAGCGGGGGACCAAGAGACCCAGTACTTC. This translates into CAISEAVAGDQETQYF.

This clonotype occurred many times. This chain uses TRBV20-1 with TRBJ1-6; D perhaps matches TRBD1 (5 bases). CDR3 length equals 14 residues. The ends were cut back, 1 base at V and 6 bases at J, with 10 bases in the middle. Germline V gives CDR1 DFQATT, CDR2 SNEGSKA (reference sequence). DNA of the CDR3: TGCAGTGCTAGAGTGATAGGGGTTAATTCACCCCTCCACTTT. Protein sequence: CSARVIGVNSPLHF.

This clonotype was seen repeatedly, ten times or more. The chain is built from TRBV12-3 or TRBV12-4 and TRBJ2-7, with TRBD2 identical over 12 bases. The CDR3 contains 18 residues. J was trimmed by 9 bases and V by 5 bases; bases with no gene match: 20. CDR3 coding DNA: TGTGCCAGCAGTAGCCCCAGGGGTGGCCTGACTAGCGGGAGTGTGCAGTACTTC. Encoded protein: CASSSPRGGLTSGSVQYF.

This clonotype was observed a handful of times. The rearrangement uses TRBV30 and TRBJ2-1, with 9 bases aligning to TRBD2. Losses at the gene ends were 0 bases for V and 9 bases for J; bases not matched to a gene: 9. CDR3 length: 15 amino acids. The germline gives CDR1 GTSNPN, CDR2 SVGIG (reference sequence). The CDR3 DNA is TGTGCCTGGAGTGTACTCGCGGGGGGGCAGGGTGAGCAGTTCTTC. It codes for CAWSVLAGGQGEQFF.

Of note for this clonotype: An end of the junction differs from the germline gene, which may be a read error. The genes are TRBV30 and TRBJ1-1, with 7 bases fitting TRBD1. CDR3 size: 13 residues. CDR1 and CDR2 (germline): GTSNPN, SVGIG (reference sequence). CDR3 region: CASTGRVNTETFF. CDR3 sequence (DNA): TGTGCCTCGACAGGGAGGGTGAACACTGAAACTTTCTTT. Variable domain in full (rest from reference TRBV30 and TRBJ1-1): SQTIHQWPATLVQPVGSPLSLECTVEGTSNPNLYWYRQAAGRGLQLLFYSVGIGQISSEVPQNLSASRPQDRQFILSSKKLLLSDSGFYLCASTGRVNTETFFGQGTRLTVV.

J is TRBJ2-3 and V is TRBV5-1, with D unresolved. V lost 0 bases to trimming and J lost 2 bases, with 7 bases between them. The germline V gene encodes CDR1 SGHRS and CDR2 YFSETQ. This CDR3 is built from 14 residues. CDR3 coding DNA: TGCGCCAGCAGCTTGGATCGCCCCACAGATACGCAGTATTTT. This gives the protein CASSLDRPTDTQYF. The complete variable domain, with remaining parts taken from reference TRBV5-1 and TRBJ2-3, reads KAGVTQTPRYLIKTRGQQVTLSCSPISGHRSVSWYQQTPGQGLQFLFEYFSETQRNKGNFPGRFSGRQFSNSRSEMNVSTLELGDSALYLCASSLDRPTDTQYFGPGTRLTVL.

This clonotype has at least ten counts. This chain joins TRBV6-1 and TRBJ1-2, with D unclear. V lost 3 bases, J lost 2 bases, and 7 bases lay in between. Germline CDR1 and CDR2: MNHNS and SASEGT. The CDR3 spans 13 residues. The CDR3 coding sequence is TGTGCCAGCAGTGATGCGGAGAACTATGGCTACACCTTC. Its translation is CASSDAENYGYTF.

Concerning this clonotype itself: Possible read error: a much larger clone is one base away. The CDR3 loop is CAWSHQPIGLSEKLSF. CDR3 DNA sequence: TGTGCCTGGAGTCACCAGCCAATAGGTTTGAGTGAAAAACTGTCTTTT. The chain has TRBV30 and TRBJ1-4, with D uncertain. This CDR3 has 16 amino acids. The V gene's germline CDR1 is GTSNPN and CDR2 SVGIG (reference sequence).

The J gene is TRBJ2-1, the V gene TRBV20-1, with no clear D. The germline V and J ends were trimmed by 1 base and 10 bases, with 14 bases remaining between them. This CDR3 has 13 residues. From germline, CDR1 is DFQATT and CDR2 SNEGSKA (reference sequence). Written as DNA, the CDR3 is TGCAGTGCTAGAGGGACGGTCACATTCGAGCAGTTCTTC. The encoded protein is CSARGTVTFEQFF.

This clonotype occurred many times. This sequence joins TRBV20-1 and TRBJ2-7; D is uncertain. Germline V gene sequence: CDR1 DFQATT, CDR2 SNEGSKA (reference sequence). The CDR3 is 15 residues long. V was clipped by 0 bases and J by 0 bases, with 12 bases between them. CDR3 residues: CSARDPRAASYEQYF. The DNA of the CDR3 is TGCAGTGCTAGAGACCCAAGGGCAGCCTCCTACGAGCAGTACTTC.